The entry below describes one TCR beta chain. No antigen is known for it. This sample stems from a study of T cell repertoires in cytomegalovirus infection. The germline V gene has CDR1 DFQATT and CDR2 SNEGSKA (reference sequence). Unmatched junction bases numbered 3, after V lost 3 bases and J lost 10 bases. The CDR3 length is 12 residues. TCRdb fed the reads into MiXCR, producing one record per CDR3 protein. The repertoire consists of about 700,000 distinct CDR3 sequences, with around 32% occurring once and the leading ten covering about 20%. This receptor was taken from a human donor in good health (CMV status not recorded). Some clones in this sample may be carry-over from other donors' samples. This sequence joins TRBV20-1 and TRBJ2-1; 10 nucleotides line up with TRBD2. The sample here was cultured PBMCs, taken from culture after CMV antigen stimulation. CDR3 region: CSASLAGDEQFF. CDR3 coding DNA: TGCAGTGCTAGCCTAGCGGGAGACGAGCAGTTCTTC.